This T cell receptor beta chain originates from a study of shared clonotypes between healthy human individuals. The CDR3 contains 14 residues. The germline V gene has CDR1 LGHNA and CDR2 YNFKEQ. Trimming took 1 base from V and 5 from J, leaving 11 bases between them. Profiled with immunoSEQ multiplex PCR; TCRdb holds only in-frame clones, not every one. The data hold about 2.5 million clones, with around 90% observed a single time. The chain links TRBV4-2 to TRBJ1-2; D gene ambiguous. The sample was naive CD4+ T cells from PBMCs. Indicated subset: CD45RA+ positively selected. The clonotype was recovered from a young man in good health. Some clones in this sample may be carry-over from other donors' samples. CDR3 sequence (DNA): TGTGCCAGCAGCCAAGTTAAACAGTTTTATGGCTACACCTTC. The encoded protein is CASSQVKQFYGYTF.